These T cell receptor beta chains were read from a single sample in a study of OX40 agonist ivuxolimab in advanced cancers. Sequencing used immunoSEQ multiplex PCR; TCRdb keeps in-frame clones, though not all of them. The table has 65,000 to 80,000 clones, over 85% seen once. Sequenced material: CD4+ or CD8+ T cells sorted from blood, taken in a trial of the OX40 agonist ivuxolimab. Every receptor here comes from an adult with an advanced solid tumor such as melanoma, head and neck, liver or kidney cancer. The CDR3 runs from the conserved cysteine through the conserved F or W. The D gene is left open where the match is weak. Clone size is stated in some rows and not others, as once, few, many or a class when expanded.

J | V | D | size | DNA | CDR3
TRBJ1-4 | TRBV7-2 | NA | NA | TGTGCCAGCAGCTTAGTGTCCAGGAATGAAAAACTGTTTTTT | CASSLVSRNEKLFF
TRBJ2-5 | TRBV25-1 | NA | NA | TGTGCCAGCAGTGAGTTTGGGACCCAGTACTTC | CASSEFGTQYF
TRBJ1-1 | TRBV9 | NA | NA | TGTGCCAGCAGCGTAGAGGGGGTCTTAGGGGAAGCTTTCTTT | CASSVEGVLGEAFF
TRBJ2-1 | TRBV9 | NA | NA | TGTGCCAGCAGCACAGACAGTGAGCAGTTCTTC | CASSTDSEQFF
TRBJ1-1 | TRBV4-3 | TRBD1 | once | TGCGCCAGCAGCCCACAGGGGCACACTGAAGCTTTCTTT | CASSPQGHTEAFF
TRBJ1-4 | TRBV4-3 | NA | NA | TGCGCCAGCAGCCAAGCCACAGGGTTTAATAATGAAAAACTGTTTTTT | CASSQATGFNNEKLFF
TRBJ2-2 | TRBV13 | NA | NA | TGTGCCAGCAGCTTAAGCCCGGGTAGCCGGGAGCTGTTTTTT | CASSLSPGSRELFF
TRBJ2-7 | TRBV2 | TRBD1 | NA | TGTGCCAGCAGTGATCCCAGGGGACAGAGCTCCTACGAGCAGTACTTC | CASSDPRGQSSYEQYF
TRBJ1-2 | TRBV7-9 | TRBD1 | NA | TGTGCCAGCACCTCAGGGGGTGGCTACACCTTC | CASTSGGGYTF
TRBJ1-1 | TRBV9 | NA | once | TGTGCCAGCAGCGCCCCGACAGGGAACACTGAAGCTTTCTTT | CASSAPTGNTEAFF
TRBJ2-5 | TRBV30 | TRBD1 | NA | TGTGCCTGGAGTACGATATCGCGGACAGGGGAAGAGACCCAGTACTTC | CAWSTISRTGEETQYF
TRBJ1-1 | TRBV19 | TRBD1 | NA | TGTGCCAGTAGCACCTTGGCCTCGAGGGGGCCAGGGACTGAAGCTTTCTTT | CASSTLASRGPGTEAFF
TRBJ2-1 | TRBV28 | TRBD2 | NA | TGTGCCAGCAGTCTGACTAGCGGGGGGGATGAGCAGTTCTTC | CASSLTSGGDEQFF
TRBJ1-1 | TRBV5-6 | NA | NA | TGTGCCAGCAGTTCGGGAAGCATGAACACTGAAGCTTTCTTT | CASSSGSMNTEAFF
TRBJ2-2 | TRBV6-1 | NA | NA | TGTGCCAGCAGTGAACCGCGGATATCCGGGGAGCTGTTTTTT | CASSEPRISGELFF
TRBJ2-7 | TRBV5-6 | NA | NA | TGTGCCAGCAGCTTACGTCTAACCCCCTACGAGCAGTACTTC | CASSLRLTPYEQYF
TRBJ2-7 | TRBV6-1 | NA | NA | TGTGCCAGCAGTGAGGCGGGATCCTACGAGCAGTACTTC | CASSEAGSYEQYF
TRBJ1-2 | TRBV5-1 | NA | NA | TGCGCCAGCAGCTTGGGTCAGGGCGGCGGCTACACCTTC | CASSLGQGGGYTF
TRBJ2-7 | TRBV6-1 | NA | NA | TGTGCCAGCAGTGAAGGGGGATCTTGGTCCTACGAGCAGTACTTC | CASSEGGSWSYEQYF
TRBJ1-1 | TRBV7-8 | NA | NA | TGTGCCAGCAGCTGGGACCCAAACACTGAAGCTTTCTTT | CASSWDPNTEAFF
TRBJ1-3 | TRBV6-5 | NA | NA | TGTGCCAGCACCCCTGACAGCAGCTCTGGAAACACCATATATTTT | CASTPDSSSGNTIYF
TRBJ1-4 | TRBV6-1 | NA | NA | TGTGCCAGCATTTCGTATGGGGAAGGTAATGAAAAACTGTTTTTT | CASISYGEGNEKLFF
TRBJ1-1 | TRBV10-3 | NA | NA | TGTGCCATCAGTGAGTCGGGTCAGGGGCACACTGAAGCTTTCTTT | CAISESGQGHTEAFF
TRBJ1-2 | TRBV29-1 | NA | NA | TGCAGCGTTGAAGATCCGGGTAACTATGGCTACACCTTC | CSVEDPGNYGYTF
TRBJ2-7 | TRBV27 | NA | once | TGTGCCAGCAGTGTGGCCGGGACTTACTACGAGCAGTACTTC | CASSVAGTYYEQYF
TRBJ2-7 | TRBV11-3 | TRBD1 | NA | TGTGCCAGCAGCTCGCCTGACAGGGGCCTAGCTTACGAGCAGTACTTC | CASSSPDRGLAYEQYF
TRBJ1-1 | TRBV19 | NA | NA | TGTGCCAGTAGTATAGTAGGAATTCTTGGTGAAGCTTTCTTT | CASSIVGILGEAFF
TRBJ2-1 | TRBV6-1 | NA | NA | TGTGCCAGCAGTGAATGGGCCGATGAGCAGTTCTTC | CASSEWADEQFF